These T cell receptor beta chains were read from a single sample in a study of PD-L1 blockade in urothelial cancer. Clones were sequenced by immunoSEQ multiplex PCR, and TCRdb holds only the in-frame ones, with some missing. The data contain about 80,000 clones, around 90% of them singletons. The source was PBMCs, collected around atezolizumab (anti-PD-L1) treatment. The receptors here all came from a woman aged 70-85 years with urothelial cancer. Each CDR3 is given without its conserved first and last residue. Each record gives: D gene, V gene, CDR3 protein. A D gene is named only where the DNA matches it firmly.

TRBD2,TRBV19,ASSIWTSGNNEQF
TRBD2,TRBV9,ASSRTSGSQYEQY
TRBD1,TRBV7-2,ASSLVGTGPREQY
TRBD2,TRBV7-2,ASSLVSGRWETQY
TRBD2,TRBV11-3,ASSKGLAGVRNEQF
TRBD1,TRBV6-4,ASSQTGQGYEKLF
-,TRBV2,ASTWGLASPLH
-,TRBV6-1,ASSEGPGMPDTQY
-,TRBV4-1,ASRQGTAPNTGELF
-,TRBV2,ASSDGTNEKLF
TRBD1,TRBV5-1,ASSRGQGPNTEAF
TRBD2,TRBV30,AWSAGTSGEQF
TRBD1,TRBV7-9,ASSRDRLGDTQY
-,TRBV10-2,ASSEQKREFDEQF
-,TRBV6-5,AQIPVFYGYT
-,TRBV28,ASSLSPGNRQH
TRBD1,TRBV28,ASSPGTGSNQPQH
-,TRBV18,ASSRSSSGPDSPLH